The present T cell receptor (beta chain) was sequenced within a study of shared clonotypes between healthy human individuals. General study points: Compared with memory subsets, naive subsets generally had larger estimated richness.

From germline, CDR1 is SGHRS and CDR2 YFSETQ. Trimming stripped 4 bases from V and 5 bases from J, with 9 bases between. The length of the CDR3 is 12 residues. All of the donors resided in Nashville, Tennessee, and each was a Caucasian adult. TCRdb's copy holds only in-frame clones and misses some; the assay was immunoSEQ multiplex PCR. This table holds about 1.5 million clones, 98% found once. With respect to this clone: Its antigen remains unidentified.

The chain is built from TRBV5-1 and TRBJ1-2, with a possible D match to TRBD1 (5 bases). Sequences were obtained from naive CD4+ T cells sorted from blood. Regarding subset: CD45RA+ positively selected. The receptor's source is a man under 40 in good health. As DNA, the CDR3 is TGCGCCAGCAGCCAGACAGATTATGGCTACACCTTC. This encodes CASSQTDYGYTF.